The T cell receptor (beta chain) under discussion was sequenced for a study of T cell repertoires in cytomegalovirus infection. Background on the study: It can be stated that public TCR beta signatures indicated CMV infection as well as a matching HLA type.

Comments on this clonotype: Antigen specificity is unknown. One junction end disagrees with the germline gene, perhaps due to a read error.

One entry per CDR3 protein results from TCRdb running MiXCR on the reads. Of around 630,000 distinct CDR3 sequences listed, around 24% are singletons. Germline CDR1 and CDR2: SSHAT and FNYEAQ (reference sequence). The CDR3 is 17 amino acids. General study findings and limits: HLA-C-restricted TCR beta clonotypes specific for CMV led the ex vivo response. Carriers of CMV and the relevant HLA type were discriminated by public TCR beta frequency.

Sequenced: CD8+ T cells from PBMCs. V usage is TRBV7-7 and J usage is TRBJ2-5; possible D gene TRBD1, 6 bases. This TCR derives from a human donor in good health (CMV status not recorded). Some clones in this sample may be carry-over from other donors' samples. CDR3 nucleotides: TGTGCTAGCAGCTGGGGGCTTCCGGGCCAAACGGAAGGGACCCAGTACTTC. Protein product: CASSWGLPGQTEGTQYF. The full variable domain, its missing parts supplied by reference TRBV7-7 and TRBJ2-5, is GAGVSQSPRYKVTKRGQDVTLRCDPISSHATLYWYQQALGQGPEFLTYFNYEAQPDKSGLPSDRFSAERPEGSISTLTIQRTEQRDSAMYRCASSWGLPGQTEGTQYFGPGTRLLVL.